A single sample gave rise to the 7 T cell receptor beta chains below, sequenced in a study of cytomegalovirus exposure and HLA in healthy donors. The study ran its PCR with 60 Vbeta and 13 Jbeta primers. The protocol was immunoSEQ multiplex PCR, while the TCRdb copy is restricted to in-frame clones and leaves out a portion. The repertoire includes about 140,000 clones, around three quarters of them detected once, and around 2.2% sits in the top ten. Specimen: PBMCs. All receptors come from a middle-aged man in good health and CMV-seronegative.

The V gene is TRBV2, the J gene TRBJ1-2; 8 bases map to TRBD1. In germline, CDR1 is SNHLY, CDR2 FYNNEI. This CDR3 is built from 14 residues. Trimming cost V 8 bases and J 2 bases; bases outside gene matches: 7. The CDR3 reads CASSRQGSNYGYTF. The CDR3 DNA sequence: TGTGCCAGCTCTAGACAGGGGTCGAACTATGGCTACACCTTC.

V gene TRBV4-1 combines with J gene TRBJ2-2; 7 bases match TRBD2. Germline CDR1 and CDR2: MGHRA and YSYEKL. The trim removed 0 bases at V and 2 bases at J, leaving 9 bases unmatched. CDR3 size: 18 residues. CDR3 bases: TGCGCCAGCAGCCAAGATGTCGTCGCGGGGGACAACACCGGGGAGCTGTTTTTT. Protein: CASSQDVVAGDNTGELFF.

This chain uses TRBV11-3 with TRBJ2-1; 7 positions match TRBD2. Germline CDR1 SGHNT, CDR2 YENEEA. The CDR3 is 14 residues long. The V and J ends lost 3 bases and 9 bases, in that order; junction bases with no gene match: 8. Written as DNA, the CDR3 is TGTGCCAGCAGCTTGGGTCGACGGGAGGCTGAGCAGTTCTTC. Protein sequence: CASSLGRREAEQFF.

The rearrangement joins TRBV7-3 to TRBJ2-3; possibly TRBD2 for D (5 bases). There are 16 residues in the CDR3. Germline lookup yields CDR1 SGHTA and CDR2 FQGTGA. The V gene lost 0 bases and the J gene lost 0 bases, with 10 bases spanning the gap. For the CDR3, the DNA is TGTGCCAGCAGCTTAACACTAGTCACTAGCACAGATACGCAGTATTTT. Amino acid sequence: CASSLTLVTSTDTQYF.

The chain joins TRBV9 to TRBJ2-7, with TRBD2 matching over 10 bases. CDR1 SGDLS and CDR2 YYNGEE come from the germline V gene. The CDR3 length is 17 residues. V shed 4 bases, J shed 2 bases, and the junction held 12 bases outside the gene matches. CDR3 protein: CASSPRLAGHLTYEQYF. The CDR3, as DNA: TGTGCCAGCAGCCCCCGACTAGCGGGCCACCTTACCTACGAGCAGTACTTC.

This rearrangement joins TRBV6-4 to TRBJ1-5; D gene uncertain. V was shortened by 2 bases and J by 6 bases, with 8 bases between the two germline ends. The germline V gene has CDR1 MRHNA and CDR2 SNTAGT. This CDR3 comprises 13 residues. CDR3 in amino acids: CASSDASGQPQHF. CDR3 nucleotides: TGTGCCAGCAGTGACGCGTCAGGTCAGCCCCAGCATTTT.

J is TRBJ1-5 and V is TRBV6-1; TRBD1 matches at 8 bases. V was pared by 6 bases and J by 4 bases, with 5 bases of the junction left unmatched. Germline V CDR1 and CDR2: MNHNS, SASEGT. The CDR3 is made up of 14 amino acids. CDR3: CASRTGDGNQPQHF. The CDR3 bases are TGTGCCAGCAGGACAGGGGATGGGAATCAGCCCCAGCATTTT.